Listed here are 3 T cell receptor beta chains from one sample, sequenced in a study of CD8+ T cells in alopecia areata. cDNA serving as the sequencing template came from extracted, reverse transcribed RNA. The repertoire was sequenced with immunoSEQ multiplex PCR; TCRdb's copy has only in-frame clones and lacks some. This table has 110,000 or so clones, roughly 56% appearing once. Documented treatment: oral pan-JAK inhibitor, 5-10 mg twice daily. This material consisted of CD4+ T cells sorted from blood, taken at week 24, from a patient treated with tofacitinib. Every receptor here comes from a human donor with alopecia areata.

The rearrangement links TRBV29-1 to TRBJ2-2; D may match TRBD1 or TRBD2 (6 bases each). CDR1 and CDR2 from the germline V gene are SQVTM and ANQGSEA. The CDR3 spans 15 residues. The germline V and J ends were trimmed by 1 base and 0 bases, with 9 bases remaining between them. The CDR3 is CSVEGGGSNTGELFF. The DNA of the CDR3 is TGCAGCGTTGAAGGAGGGGGGTCGAACACCGGGGAGCTGTTTTTT.

V gene TRBV29-1 combines with J gene TRBJ1-1, with D possibly being TRBD1 (6 bases). Germline V gene lookup returns CDR1 SQVTM and CDR2 ANQGSEA. The CDR3 is 10 amino acids. V shed 7 bases and J shed 8 bases, with 11 bases lying between them. In DNA form, the CDR3 reads TGCAGCGCCGGAGGGACAGAAGCTTTCTTT. Its translation is CSAGGTEAFF.

The J gene is TRBJ2-5, the V gene TRBV7-3, with TRBD1 matching over 7 bases. V trimming: 3 bases; J trimming: 1 base; junction bases outside the gene matches: 5. CDR1 SGHTA and CDR2 FQGTGA come from the germline V gene. CDR3 size: 15 residues. The CDR3 nucleotides read TGTGCCAGCAGCTTCGGCAGGGGGTTCCAAGAGACCCAGTACTTC. It yields the protein CASSFGRGFQETQYF.